Sequencing of this T cell receptor (beta chain) was carried out in a study of vaccination and CD4 T cells after COVID-19. At the level of the study: Those taking part got two shots of either the BNT162b2 or the mRNA-1273 vaccine.

This sample's treatment: roughly 10-day PBMC culture with coronavirus spike peptide pools or control peptides (ViraFEST assay). Of note for this clonotype: Its antigen remains unknown.

There are 15 residues in the CDR3. V lost 1 base and J lost 2, with 11 bases in between. Looked up from germline, CDR1 is KGHSH and CDR2 is LQKENI. An Oncomine TCR Beta short-read assay was used to sequence the DNA from cultured CD4+ T cells. In TCRdb, the PCR reads were re-called with MiXCR into one record per CDR3 protein. The data show more than 10,000 distinct CDR3 sequences, roughly 30% seen once. The chain is built from TRBV18 and TRBJ2-5; D is ambiguous. The sequence derives from a human donor who had recovered from COVID-19. The sequencing used CD4+ T cells from blood, cultured in vitro, collected after SARS-CoV-2 vaccination. DNA for the CDR3: TGTGCCAGCTCACCACTTTCGGCCGCACAAGAGACCCAGTACTTC. Its protein product is CASSPLSAAQETQYF.